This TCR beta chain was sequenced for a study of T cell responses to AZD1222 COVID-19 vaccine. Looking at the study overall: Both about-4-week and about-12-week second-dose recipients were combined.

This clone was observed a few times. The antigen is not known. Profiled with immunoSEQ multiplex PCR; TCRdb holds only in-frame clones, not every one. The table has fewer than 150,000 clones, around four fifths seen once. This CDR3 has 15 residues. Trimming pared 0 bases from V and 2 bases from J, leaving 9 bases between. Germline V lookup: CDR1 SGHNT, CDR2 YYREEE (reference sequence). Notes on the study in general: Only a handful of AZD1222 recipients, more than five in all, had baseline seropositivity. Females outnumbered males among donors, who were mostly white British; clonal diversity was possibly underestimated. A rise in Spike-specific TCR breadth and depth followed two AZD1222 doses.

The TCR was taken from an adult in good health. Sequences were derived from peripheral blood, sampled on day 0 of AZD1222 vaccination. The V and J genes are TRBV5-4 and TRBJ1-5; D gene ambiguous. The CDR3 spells CASSLGGKGNQPQHF. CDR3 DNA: TGTGCCAGCAGCTTGGGCGGGAAAGGCAATCAGCCCCAGCATTTT.